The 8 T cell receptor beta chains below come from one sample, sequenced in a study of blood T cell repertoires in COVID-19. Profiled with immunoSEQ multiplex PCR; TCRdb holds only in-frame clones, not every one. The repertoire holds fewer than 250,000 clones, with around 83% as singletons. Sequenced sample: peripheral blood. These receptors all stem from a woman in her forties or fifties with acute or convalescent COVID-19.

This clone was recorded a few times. The CDR3 coding sequence is TGTGCCAGCAGTTTAACCCGCGGGAGCTACGAGCAGTACTTC. The encoded protein is CASSLTRGSYEQYF. V usage is TRBV27 and J usage is TRBJ2-7, with 7 positions matching TRBD2. The V gene end was trimmed by 2 bases and the J gene end by 3 bases; junction bases not matched to a gene: 4. CDR3 size: 14 residues. CDR1 MNHEY and CDR2 SMNVEV come from the germline V gene (reference sequence).

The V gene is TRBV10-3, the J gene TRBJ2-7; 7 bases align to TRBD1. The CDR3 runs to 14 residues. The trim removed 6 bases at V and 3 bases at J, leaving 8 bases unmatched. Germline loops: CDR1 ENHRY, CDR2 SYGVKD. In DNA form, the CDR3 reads TGTGCCATCAGGACCGGGACAGAAAACTACGAGCAGTACTTC. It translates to CAIRTGTENYEQYF.

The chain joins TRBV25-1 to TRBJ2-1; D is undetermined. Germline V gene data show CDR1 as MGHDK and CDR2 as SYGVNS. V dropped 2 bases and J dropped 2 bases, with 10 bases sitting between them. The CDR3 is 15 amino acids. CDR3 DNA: TGTGCCAGCAGTGAAAGAAGCGTTGCCTACAATGAGCAGTTCTTC. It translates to CASSERSVAYNEQFF.

CDR3 amino acids: CASSVVQGEASYEQYF. As DNA, the CDR3 is TGTGCCAGCAGCGTTGTACAGGGTGAGGCATCCTACGAGCAGTACTTC. V is TRBV5-6 and J is TRBJ2-7; possibly TRBD1 for D (6 bases). V was cut by 4 bases and J by 1 base, with 18 bases left in between. Per germline, CDR1 SGHDT and CDR2 YYEEEE. The CDR3 runs to 16 residues.

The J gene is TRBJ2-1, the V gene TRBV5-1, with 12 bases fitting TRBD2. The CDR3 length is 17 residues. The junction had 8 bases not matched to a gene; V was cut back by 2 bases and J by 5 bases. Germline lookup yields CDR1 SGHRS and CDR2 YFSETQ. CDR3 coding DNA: TGCGCCAGCAGCTTCTATATACTAGCGGGAGGAGACAATGAGCAGTTCTTC. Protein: CASSFYILAGGDNEQFF.

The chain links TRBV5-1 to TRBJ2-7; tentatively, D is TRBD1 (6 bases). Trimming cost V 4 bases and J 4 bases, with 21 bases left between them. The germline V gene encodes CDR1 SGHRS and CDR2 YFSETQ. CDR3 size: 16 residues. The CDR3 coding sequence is TGCGCCAGCAGCCTAGACAGGAATCTCAGGATGTACGAGCAGTACTTC. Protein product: CASSLDRNLRMYEQYF.

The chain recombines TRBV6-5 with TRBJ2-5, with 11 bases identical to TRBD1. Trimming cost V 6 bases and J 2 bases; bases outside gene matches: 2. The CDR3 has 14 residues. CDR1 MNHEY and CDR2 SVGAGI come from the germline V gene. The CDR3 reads CASRRDRGQETQYF. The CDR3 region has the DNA TGTGCCAGCAGACGGGACAGGGGGCAAGAGACCCAGTACTTC.

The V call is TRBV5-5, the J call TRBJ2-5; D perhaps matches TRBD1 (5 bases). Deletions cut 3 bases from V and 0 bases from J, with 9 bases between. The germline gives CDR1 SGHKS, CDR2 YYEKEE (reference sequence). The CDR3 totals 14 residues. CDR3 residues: CASSYRTYQETQYF. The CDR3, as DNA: TGTGCCAGCAGCTACCGGACATACCAAGAGACCCAGTACTTC. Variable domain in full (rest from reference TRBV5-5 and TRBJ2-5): DAGVTQSPTHLIKTRGQQVTLRCSPISGHKSVSWYQQVLGQGPQFIFQYYEKEERGRGNFPDRFSARQFPNYSSELNVNALLLGDSALYLCASSYRTYQETQYFGPGTRLLVL.